What follows describes a single T cell receptor beta chain. The antigen remains unidentified. The data belong to a study of cytomegalovirus exposure and HLA in healthy donors. Findings and caveats of the study: Researchers counted around 150 TCR beta chains as cytomegalovirus-associated. A later analysis found first-cohort TCR clusters tended to co-occur in the 110 or so validation repertoires. High specificity and sensitivity for cytomegalovirus status were reported for the classifier.

Assay used: immunoSEQ multiplex PCR; TCRdb lists only in-frame clones, some missing. Of 150,000 to 200,000 clones listed, about 85% are singletons. Per the germline V gene, CDR1 is SGHRS and CDR2 is YFSETQ. Trimming cost V 4 bases and J 7 bases; bases outside gene matches: 6. The CDR3 extends over 14 amino acids. This clonotype was obtained from a man aged 18-30 years in good health and CMV-seropositive. This chain connects TRBV5-1 to TRBJ2-2, with TRBD1 matching over 8 bases. The source material was PBMCs. The CDR3 here is CASSPGTGHGELFF. CDR3 nucleotide sequence: TGCGCCAGCAGCCCCGGGACAGGACACGGGGAGCTGTTTTTT. The entire variable domain, with the rest obtained from reference TRBV5-1 and TRBJ2-2, is as follows: KAGVTQTPRYLIKTRGQQVTLSCSPISGHRSVSWYQQTPGQGLQFLFEYFSETQRNKGNFPGRFSGRQFSNSRSEMNVSTLELGDSALYLCASSPGTGHGELFFGEGSRLTVL.